Sequencing of this T cell receptor beta chain was carried out in a study of OX40 agonist ivuxolimab in advanced cancers. The ends were cut back, 5 bases at V and 5 bases at J, with 18 bases in the middle. The CDR3 loop spans 16 amino acids. CDR1 and CDR2 from the germline V gene are SNHLY and FYNNEI. Libraries were prepared by immunoSEQ multiplex PCR; TCRdb keeps only in-frame clonotypes and omits some of them. Found here are 65,000 to 70,000 clones, 85% to 90% of them singletons; the top ten hold around 6%. This clone has just one count. V gene TRBV2 combines with J gene TRBJ1-4, with D possibly matching TRBD1 (5 bases). The sequencing used CD4+ or CD8+ T cells sorted from blood, collected in a trial of the OX40 agonist ivuxolimab. The TCR originated in an adult with an advanced solid tumor such as melanoma, head and neck, liver or kidney cancer. CDR3 sequence (DNA): TGTGCCAGCAGTACGAGGGACTGGCTCCAAAATGAAAAACTGTTTTTT. It yields the protein CASSTRDWLQNEKLFF.